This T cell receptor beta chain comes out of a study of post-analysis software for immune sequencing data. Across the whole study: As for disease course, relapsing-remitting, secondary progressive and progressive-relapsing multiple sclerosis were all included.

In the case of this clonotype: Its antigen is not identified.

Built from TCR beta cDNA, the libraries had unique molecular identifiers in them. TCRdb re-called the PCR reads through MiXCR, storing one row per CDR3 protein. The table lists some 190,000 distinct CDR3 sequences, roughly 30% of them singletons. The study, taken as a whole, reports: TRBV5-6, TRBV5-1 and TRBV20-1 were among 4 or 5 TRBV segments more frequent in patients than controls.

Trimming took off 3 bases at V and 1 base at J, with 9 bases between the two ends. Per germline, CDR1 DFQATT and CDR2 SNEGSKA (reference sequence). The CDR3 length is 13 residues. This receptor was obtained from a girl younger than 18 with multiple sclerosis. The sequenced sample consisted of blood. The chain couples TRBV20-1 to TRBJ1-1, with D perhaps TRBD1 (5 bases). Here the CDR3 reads CSASKRGNTEAFF. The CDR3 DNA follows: TGCAGTGCTAGCAAGAGGGGGAACACTGAAGCTTTCTTT.